This entry concerns a single T cell receptor beta chain. Antigen unknown. CD4+ T cells that had been cultured provided DNA sequenced with the Oncomine TCR Beta short-read assay. MiXCR, run by TCRdb on the PCR reads, gives a single entry per CDR3 protein. Of under 11,000 distinct CDR3 sequences in the sample, about three quarters are singletons; the top ten hold under 13%. The record originates from a study of vaccination and CD4 T cells after COVID-19. In germline, CDR1 is MDHEN, CDR2 SYDVKM. V dropped 2 bases and J dropped 7; count of bases not matched to a gene: 8. This CDR3 is 15 amino acids long. Treatment in this sample: roughly 11-day PBMC culture with coronavirus spike peptide pools or control peptides (ViraFEST assay).

The receptor comes from a human donor who had recovered from COVID-19. The V call is TRBV28, the J call TRBJ2-1; 7 nucleotides agree with TRBD2. Input material: CD4+ T cells from blood, cultured in vitro. Written as DNA, the CDR3 is TGTGCCAGCAGTTTAGCGGGAGCCAGGGTTAATGAGCAGTTCTTC. It yields the protein CASSLAGARVNEQFF.